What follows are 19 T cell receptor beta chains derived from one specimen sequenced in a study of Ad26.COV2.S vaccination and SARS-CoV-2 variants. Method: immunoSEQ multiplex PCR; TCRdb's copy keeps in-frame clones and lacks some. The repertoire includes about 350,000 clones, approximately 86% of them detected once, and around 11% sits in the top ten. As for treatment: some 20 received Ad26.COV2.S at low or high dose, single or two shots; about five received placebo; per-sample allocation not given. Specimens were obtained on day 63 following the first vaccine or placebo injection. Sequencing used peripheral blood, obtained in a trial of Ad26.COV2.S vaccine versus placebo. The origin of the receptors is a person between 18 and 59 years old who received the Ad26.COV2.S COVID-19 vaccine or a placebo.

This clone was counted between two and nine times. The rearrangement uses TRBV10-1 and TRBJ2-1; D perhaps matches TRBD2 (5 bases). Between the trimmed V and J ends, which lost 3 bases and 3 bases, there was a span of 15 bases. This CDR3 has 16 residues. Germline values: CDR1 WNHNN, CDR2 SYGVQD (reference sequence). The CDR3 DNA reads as TGCGCCAGCAGTGATCGGAGGAATACAGTCTACAATGAGCAGTTCTTC. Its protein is CASSDRRNTVYNEQFF.

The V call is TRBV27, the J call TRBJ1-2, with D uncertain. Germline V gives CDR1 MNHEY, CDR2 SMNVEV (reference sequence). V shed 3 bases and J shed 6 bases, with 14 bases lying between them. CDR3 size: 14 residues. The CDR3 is CASSLNEGRDGYTF. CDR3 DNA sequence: TGTGCCAGCAGTTTGAACGAGGGAAGAGATGGCTACACCTTC.

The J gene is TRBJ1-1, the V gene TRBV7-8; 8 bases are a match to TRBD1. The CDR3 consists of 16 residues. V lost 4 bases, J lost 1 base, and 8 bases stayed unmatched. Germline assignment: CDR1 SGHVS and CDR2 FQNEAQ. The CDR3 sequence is CASSSRWTGQNTEAFF. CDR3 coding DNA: TGTGCCAGCAGCTCTAGGTGGACAGGGCAGAACACTGAAGCTTTCTTT.

The CDR3 DNA reads as TGTGCCAGCAGTTACCAGGGGTCTGTCGTTTACAATGAGCAGTTCTTC. Translating it yields CASSYQGSVVYNEQFF. The rearrangement joins TRBV11-2 to TRBJ2-1, with D possibly matching TRBD1 (6 bases). With 6 bases removed from V and 4 bases from J, the gap between germline ends came to 19 bases. The CDR3 covers 16 residues. The germline CDR1 and CDR2 sequences are SGHAT and FQNNGV.

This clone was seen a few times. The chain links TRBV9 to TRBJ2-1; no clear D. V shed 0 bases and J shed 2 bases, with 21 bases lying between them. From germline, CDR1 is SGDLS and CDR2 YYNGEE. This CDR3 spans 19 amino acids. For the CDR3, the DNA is TGTGCCAGCAGCGTAGAGGGTTCTCCGGGTGGATCCCCCTACAATGAGCAGTTCTTC. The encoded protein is CASSVEGSPGGSPYNEQFF.

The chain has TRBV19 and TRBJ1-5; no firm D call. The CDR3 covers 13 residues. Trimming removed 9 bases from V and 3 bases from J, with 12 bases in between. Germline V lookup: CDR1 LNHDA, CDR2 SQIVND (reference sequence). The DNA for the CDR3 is TGTGCCAGCTCAGCTGGCGTCAATCAGCCCCAGCATTTT. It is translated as CASSAGVNQPQHF.

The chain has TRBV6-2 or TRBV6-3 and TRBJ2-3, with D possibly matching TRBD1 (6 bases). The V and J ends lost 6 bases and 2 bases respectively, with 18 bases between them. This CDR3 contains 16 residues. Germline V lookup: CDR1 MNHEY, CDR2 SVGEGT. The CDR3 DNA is TGTGCCAGCAGCCCTCGGATGGGGGCCCTCACAGATACGCAGTATTTT. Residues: CASSPRMGALTDTQYF.

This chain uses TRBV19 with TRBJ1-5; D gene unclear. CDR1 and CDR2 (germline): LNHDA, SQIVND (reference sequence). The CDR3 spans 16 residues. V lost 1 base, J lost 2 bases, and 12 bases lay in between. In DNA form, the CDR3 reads TGTGCCAGTAGTATAGCAGGCGGTTATGGCAATCAGCCCCAGCATTTT. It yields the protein CASSIAGGYGNQPQHF.

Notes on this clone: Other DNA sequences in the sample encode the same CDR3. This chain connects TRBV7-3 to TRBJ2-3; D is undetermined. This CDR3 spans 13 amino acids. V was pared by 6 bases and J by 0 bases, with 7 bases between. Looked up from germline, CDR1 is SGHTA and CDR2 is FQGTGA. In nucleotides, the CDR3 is TGTGCCAGCAGGCTGGGAAGCACAGATACGCAGTATTTT. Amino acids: CASRLGSTDTQYF.

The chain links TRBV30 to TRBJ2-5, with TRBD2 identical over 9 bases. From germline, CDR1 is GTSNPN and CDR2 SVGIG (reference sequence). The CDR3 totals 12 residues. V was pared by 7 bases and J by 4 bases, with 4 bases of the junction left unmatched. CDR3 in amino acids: CASSSGTETQYF. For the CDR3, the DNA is TGTGCCTCCTCTAGCGGGACAGAGACCCAGTACTTC.

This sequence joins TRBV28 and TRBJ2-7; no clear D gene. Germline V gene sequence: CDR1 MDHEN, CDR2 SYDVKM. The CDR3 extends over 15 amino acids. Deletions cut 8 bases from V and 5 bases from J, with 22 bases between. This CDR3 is CASLLGGDPNHEQYF. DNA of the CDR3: TGTGCCAGCCTTCTCGGTGGAGACCCCAACCACGAGCAGTACTTC.

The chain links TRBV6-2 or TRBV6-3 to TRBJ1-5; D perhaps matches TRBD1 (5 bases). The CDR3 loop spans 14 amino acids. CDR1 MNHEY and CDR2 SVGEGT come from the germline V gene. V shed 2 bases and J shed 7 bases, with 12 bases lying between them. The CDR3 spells CASSYGKGRQPQHF. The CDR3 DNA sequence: TGTGCCAGCAGTTACGGGAAGGGGAGGCAGCCCCAGCATTTT.

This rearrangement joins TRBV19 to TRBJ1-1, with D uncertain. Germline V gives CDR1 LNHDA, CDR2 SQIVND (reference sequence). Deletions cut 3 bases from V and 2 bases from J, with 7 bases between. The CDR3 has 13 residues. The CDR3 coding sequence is TGTGCCAGTAGTATGAGGGCAAACACTGAAGCTTTCTTT. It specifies CASSMRANTEAFF.

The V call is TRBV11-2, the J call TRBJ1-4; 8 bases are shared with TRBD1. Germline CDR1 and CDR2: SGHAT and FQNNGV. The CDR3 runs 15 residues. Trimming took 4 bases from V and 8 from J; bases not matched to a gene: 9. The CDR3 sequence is CASSWARTGREKLFF. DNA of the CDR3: TGTGCCAGCAGCTGGGCCCGGACAGGGCGGGAAAAACTGTTTTTT.

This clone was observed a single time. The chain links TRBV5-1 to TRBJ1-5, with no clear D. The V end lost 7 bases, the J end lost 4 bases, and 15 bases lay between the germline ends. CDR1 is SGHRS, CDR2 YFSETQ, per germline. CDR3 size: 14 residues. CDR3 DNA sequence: TGCGCCAGCCCGGGGAATGAGGTGAATCAGCCCCAGCATTTT. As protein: CASPGNEVNQPQHF.

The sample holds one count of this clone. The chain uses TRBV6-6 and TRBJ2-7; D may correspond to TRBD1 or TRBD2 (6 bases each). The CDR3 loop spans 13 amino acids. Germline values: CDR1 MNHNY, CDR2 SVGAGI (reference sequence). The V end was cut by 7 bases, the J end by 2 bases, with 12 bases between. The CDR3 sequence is CASIGGGAYEQYF. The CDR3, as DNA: TGTGCCAGCATTGGGGGCGGGGCCTACGAGCAGTACTTC.

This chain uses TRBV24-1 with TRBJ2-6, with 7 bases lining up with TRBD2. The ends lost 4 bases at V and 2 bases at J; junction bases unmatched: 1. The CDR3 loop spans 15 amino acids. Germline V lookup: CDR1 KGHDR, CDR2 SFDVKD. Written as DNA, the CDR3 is TGTGCCACCAGTGACCGGGAGGCTGGGGCCAACGTCCTGACTTTC. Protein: CATSDREAGANVLTF.

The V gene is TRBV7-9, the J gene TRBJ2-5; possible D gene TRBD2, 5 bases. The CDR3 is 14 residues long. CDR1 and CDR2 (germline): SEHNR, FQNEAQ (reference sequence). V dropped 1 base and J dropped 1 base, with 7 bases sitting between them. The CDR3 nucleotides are TGTGCCAGCAGCTTAGTAAGCGGCCAAGAGACCCAGTACTTC. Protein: CASSLVSGQETQYF.

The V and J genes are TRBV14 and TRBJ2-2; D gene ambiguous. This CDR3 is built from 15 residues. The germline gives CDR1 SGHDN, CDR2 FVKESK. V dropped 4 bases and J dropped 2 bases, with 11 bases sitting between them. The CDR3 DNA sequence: TGTGCCAGCAGCCCCAGAGCACCAAACACCGGGGAGCTGTTTTTT. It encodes CASSPRAPNTGELFF.